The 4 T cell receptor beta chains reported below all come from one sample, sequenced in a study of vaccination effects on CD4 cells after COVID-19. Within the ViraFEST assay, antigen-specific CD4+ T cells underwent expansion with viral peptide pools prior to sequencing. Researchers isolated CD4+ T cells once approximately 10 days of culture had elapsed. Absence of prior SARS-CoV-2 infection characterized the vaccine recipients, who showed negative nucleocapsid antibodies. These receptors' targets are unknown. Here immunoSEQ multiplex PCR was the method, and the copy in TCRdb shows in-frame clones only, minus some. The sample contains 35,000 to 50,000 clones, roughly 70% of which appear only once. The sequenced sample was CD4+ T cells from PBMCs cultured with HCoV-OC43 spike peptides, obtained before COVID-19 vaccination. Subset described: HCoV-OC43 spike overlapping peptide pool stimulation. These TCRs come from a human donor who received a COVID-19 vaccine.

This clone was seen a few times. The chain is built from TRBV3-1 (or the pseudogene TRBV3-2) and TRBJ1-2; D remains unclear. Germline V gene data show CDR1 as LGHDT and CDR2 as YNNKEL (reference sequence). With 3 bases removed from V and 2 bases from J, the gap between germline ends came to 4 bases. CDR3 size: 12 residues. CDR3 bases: TGTGCCAGCAGCCAGATAAACTATGGCTACACCTTC. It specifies CASSQINYGYTF.

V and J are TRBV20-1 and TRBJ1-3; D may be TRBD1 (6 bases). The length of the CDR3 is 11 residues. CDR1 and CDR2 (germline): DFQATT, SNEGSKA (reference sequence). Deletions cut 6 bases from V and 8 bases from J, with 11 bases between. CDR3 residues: CSAGGGYTIYF. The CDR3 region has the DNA TGCAGTGCCGGAGGGGGATACACCATATATTTT.

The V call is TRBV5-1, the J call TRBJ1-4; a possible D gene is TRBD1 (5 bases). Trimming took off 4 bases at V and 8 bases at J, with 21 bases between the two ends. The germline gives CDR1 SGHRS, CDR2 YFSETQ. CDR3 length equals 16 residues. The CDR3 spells CASSRGQGRVGEKLFF. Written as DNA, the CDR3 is TGCGCCAGCAGCAGAGGTCAGGGTCGGGTTGGGGAAAAACTGTTTTTT.

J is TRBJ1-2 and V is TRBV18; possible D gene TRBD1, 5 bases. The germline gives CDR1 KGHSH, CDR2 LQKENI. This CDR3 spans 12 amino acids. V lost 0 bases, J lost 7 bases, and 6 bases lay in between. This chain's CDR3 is CASSPPQGGYTF. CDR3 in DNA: TGTGCCAGCTCACCACCGCAGGGTGGCTACACCTTC.